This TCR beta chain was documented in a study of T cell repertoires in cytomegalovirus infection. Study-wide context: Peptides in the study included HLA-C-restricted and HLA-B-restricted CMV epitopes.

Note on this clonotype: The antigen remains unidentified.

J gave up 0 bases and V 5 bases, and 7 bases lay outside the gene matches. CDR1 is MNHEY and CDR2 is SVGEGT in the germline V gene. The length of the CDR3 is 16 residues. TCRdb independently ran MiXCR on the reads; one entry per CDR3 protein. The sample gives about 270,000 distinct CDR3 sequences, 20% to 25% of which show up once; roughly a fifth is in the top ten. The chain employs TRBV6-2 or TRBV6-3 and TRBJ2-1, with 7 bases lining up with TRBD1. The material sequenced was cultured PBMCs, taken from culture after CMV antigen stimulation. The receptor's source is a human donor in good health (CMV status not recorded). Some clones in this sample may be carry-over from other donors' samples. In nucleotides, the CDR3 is TGTGCCAGCAGTGAAGAACAGGGGAGCTCCTACAATGAGCAGTTCTTC. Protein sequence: CASSEEQGSSYNEQFF.